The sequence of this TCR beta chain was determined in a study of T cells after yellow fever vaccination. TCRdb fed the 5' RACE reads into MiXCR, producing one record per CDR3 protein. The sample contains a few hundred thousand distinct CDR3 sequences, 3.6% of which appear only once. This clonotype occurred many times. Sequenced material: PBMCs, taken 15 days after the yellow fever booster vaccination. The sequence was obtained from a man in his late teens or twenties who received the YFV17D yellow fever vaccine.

The CDR3 bases are TGTGCCAGCTCACTAGTGACAGGTCCCTACGAGCAGTACGTC. It specifies CASSLVTGPYEQYV. This chain uses TRBV18 with TRBJ2-7; weak D call: TRBD1 (6 bases). This CDR3 comprises 14 residues. The germline V and J ends were trimmed by 4 bases and 2 bases, with 12 bases remaining between them. Germline values: CDR1 KGHSH, CDR2 LQKENI.